Here is one TCR beta chain with its context. The data were obtained in a study of CD8 T cells in Susac syndrome. Trimming stripped 1 base from V and 2 bases from J, with 11 bases between. Per the germline V gene, CDR1 is SGHVS and CDR2 is FQNEAQ. The length of the CDR3 is 15 residues. CD8+ and CD4+ T cells from blood underwent TCR beta sequencing. The multiple sclerosis control group was made up of treatment-naive patients with stable or active relapsing-remitting disease. The RNA, about 0.5 to 1 ug, was put through reverse transcription using random hexamers. TCRdb reprocessed the immunoSEQ multiplex PCR reads via MiXCR and lists one record per CDR3 protein. The sample has 130,000 or so distinct CDR3 sequences; 80% to 85% are singletons.

This chain links TRBV7-8 with TRBJ1-2; no definite D call. What was sequenced was CD8+ T cells from PBMCs. The source of this sequence is a human donor with multiple sclerosis. The CDR3 nucleotides read TGTGCCAGCAGCTTAGGGAGCAGTGCGAACTATGGCTACACCTTC. Its protein is CASSLGSSANYGYTF.